One sample yielded the 15 T cell receptor beta chains listed below, sequenced in a study of T cell clonality in common variable immunodeficiency. For these receptors, no antigen is known. Assay used: immunoSEQ multiplex PCR; TCRdb lists only in-frame clones, some missing. In total the sample includes over 30,000 clones, none of them seen once. Whole-study findings and limits: Common variable immunodeficiency TCR beta sequences reportedly had fewer deletions and N-nucleotide insertions.

The specimen sequenced was peripheral blood mononuclear cells. The receptors stem from a human donor with common variable immunodeficiency.

This clone was detected ten times or more. From the germline J gene comes the end of the CDR3, since the read stops 3 residues before it. J is TRBJ1-1 and V is TRBV14, with D unresolved. The CDR3 runs 13 residues. Germline V gives CDR1 SGHDN, CDR2 FVKESK. V was shortened by 4 bases and J by 2 bases, with 8 bases between the two germline ends. The CDR3 is CASSRYSNTEAFF. CDR3 bases read: TGTGCCAGCAGCCGATACAGTAACACTGAA. The full variable domain, with the rest looked up from reference TRBV14 and TRBJ1-1, is EAGVTQFPSHSVIEKGQTVTLRCDPISGHDNLYWYRRVMGKEIKFLLHFVKESKQDESGMPNNRFLAERTGGTYSTLKVQPAELEDSGVYFCASSRYSNTEAFFGQGTRLTVV.

This clone was counted ten times or more. The read gets to within 3 residues of the CDR3 end, and the germline J gene fills in the rest. The gene calls are TRBV28 and TRBJ2-2; 7 nucleotides line up with TRBD1. The CDR3 totals 15 residues. V was pared by 6 bases and J by 0 bases, with 4 bases of the junction left unmatched. In germline, CDR1 is MDHEN, CDR2 SYDVKM. The CDR3 region is CASRQGGANTGELFF. The sequenced CDR3 bases are TGTGCCAGCAGACAAGGGGGCGCGAACACCGGGGAG.

This clone has at least ten counts. The observed sequence ends 3 residues before the CDR3 terminus, with the missing tail filled in from the germline J gene. This chain joins TRBV30 and TRBJ2-7; D is perhaps TRBD2 (5 bases). CDR1 is GTSNPN, CDR2 SVGIG, per germline (reference sequence). The V and J ends lost 4 bases and 1 base respectively, with 14 bases between them. This CDR3 region has 14 residues. The CDR3 reads CAWTPTIPSYEQYF. Partial CDR3 DNA: TGTGCCTGGACGCCGACTATCCCGTCCTACGAG. Variable domain in full (rest from reference TRBV30 and TRBJ2-7): SQTIHQWPATLVQPVGSPLSLECTVEGTSNPNLYWYRQAAGRGLQLLFYSVGIGQISSEVPQNLSASRPQDRQFILSSKKLLLSDSGFYLCAWTPTIPSYEQYFGPGTRLTVT.

In its sample, this clone was seen a few times. The CDR3 is cut off 3 residues early in the read; its end comes from the germline J gene. This sequence joins TRBV7-9 and TRBJ2-7, with 8 nucleotides matching TRBD1. Trimming cost V 5 bases and J 3 bases; bases outside gene matches: 6. CDR3 length equals 14 residues. Looked up from germline, CDR1 is SEHNR and CDR2 is FQNEAQ (reference sequence). The CDR3 bases that were read are TGTGCCAGCAGCATCCGGGACAGGTACTACGAG. Translation: CASSIRDRYYE. The full CDR3 protein reads CASSIRDRYYEQYF. The full variable domain, in which reference TRBV7-9 and TRBJ2-7 provide the parts outside the CDR3, is DTGVSQNPRHKITKRGQNVTFRCDPISEHNRLYWYRQTLGQGPEFLTYFQNEAQLEKSRLLSDRFSAERPKGSFSTLEIQRTEQGDSAMYLCASSIRDRYYEQYFGPGTRLTVT.

With respect to this clone: The read gets to within 3 residues of the CDR3 end, and the germline J gene fills in the rest. V and J are TRBV7-6 and TRBJ1-6; unclear D gene. Germline V lookup: CDR1 SGHVS, CDR2 FNYEAQ. CDR3 size: 13 residues. CDR3 in amino acids: CASRSGLSATLHF. The covered CDR3 bases are TGTGCCAGCCGTTCCGGTCTTAGCGCAACC.

This clone was observed a few times. The sequence runs out 3 residues before the end of the CDR3; the remainder is reconstructed from the germline J gene. V usage is TRBV19 and J usage is TRBJ1-5; 10 nucleotides agree with TRBD1. CDR3 size: 16 residues. Losses at the gene ends were 7 bases for V and 2 bases for J; bases not matched to a gene: 8. Germline lookup yields CDR1 LNHDA and CDR2 SQIVND (reference sequence). The part of the CDR3 DNA that was read is TGTGCCAGTACCCGGGGGGACAGGGGTGGCAATCAGCCC. Its protein is CASTRGDRGGNQP. The entire CDR3 sequence reads CASTRGDRGGNQPQHF.

This clone was counted between two and nine times. The missing CDR3 end, 3 residues past where the read stops, is filled in from the germline J gene. The chain couples TRBV2 to TRBJ2-2, with TRBD1 matching 9 bases. J lost 7 bases, V lost 8 bases, and 5 bases had no gene match. The CDR3 spans 13 residues. The germline CDR1 and CDR2 sequences are SNHLY and FYNNEI. The chain's CDR3 is CASRWTGDGELFF. CDR3 bases read: TGTGCCAGCCGTTGGACAGGGGACGGGGAG.

This clone was recorded many times. In the same sample, other DNA sequences code for this CDR3. This CDR3 reads CASSSRLAGGVETQYF. The DNA read from the CDR3 is TGTGCCAGCAGTTCAAGGCTAGCGGGAGGGGTAGAGACC. V gene TRBV28 combines with J gene TRBJ2-5, with 12 bases identical to TRBD2. The read ends 3 residues shy of where the CDR3 ends; the end is completed using the germline J gene. The germline gives CDR1 MDHEN, CDR2 SYDVKM. The CDR3 is 16 residues long. After removal of 4 bases from V and 4 bases from J, the junction contained 7 bases not matched to a gene. The full variable domain, completed using reference TRBV28 and TRBJ2-5, is DVKVTQSSRYLVKRTGEKVFLECVQDMDHENMFWYRQDPGLGLRLIYFSYDVKMKEKGDIPEGYSVSREKKERFSLILESASTNQTSMYLCASSSRLAGGVETQYFGPGTRLLVL.

This clone turned up a few times. The read comes to an end 3 residues before the CDR3 does, leaving the germline J gene to fill in the end. The chain combines TRBV18 with TRBJ1-2; D gene unclear. CDR3 size: 13 residues. Between the trimmed V and J ends, which lost 8 bases and 7 bases, there was a span of 17 bases. CDR1 and CDR2 (germline): KGHSH, LQKENI. The CDR3 is CASSLDRVSGYTF. The part of the CDR3 DNA that was read is TGTGCCAGCAGCTTGGATCGGGTCAGTGGC.

Comment on this clone: The CDR3 extends 3 residues past the end of the read, so its final part is completed from the germline J gene. The chain uses TRBV7-3 and TRBJ2-5; 9 bases align to TRBD2. Germline V lookup: CDR1 SGHTA, CDR2 FQGTGA. The CDR3 has 13 amino acids. The V gene end was trimmed by 5 bases and the J gene end by 4 bases; junction bases not matched to a gene: 2. CDR3 bases read: TGTGCCAGCAGCCGCGGGGGGGGAGAGACC. Protein product: CASSRGGGET. The full-length CDR3 reads as CASSRGGGETQYF.

This clone has a handful of counts. The read ends 3 residues early relative to the CDR3; the germline J gene fills the gap. V gene TRBV7-2 combines with J gene TRBJ2-7, with D tentatively TRBD1 or TRBD2 (5 bases each). Germline V gene data show CDR1 as SGHTA and CDR2 as FQGNSA. This CDR3 is built from 15 residues. V was shortened by 5 bases and J by 6 bases, with 20 bases between the two germline ends. The covered CDR3 bases are TGTGCCAGCAGCCGACAGTGGACGGGAAAGGGCGAG. Its protein product is CASSRQWTGKGE. The whole CDR3 sequence reads CASSRQWTGKGEQYF.

At least ten counts were recorded for this clone. The CDR3 is cut off 3 residues early in the read; its end comes from the germline J gene. The chain couples TRBV5-4 to TRBJ2-3, with TRBD1 matching over 7 bases. The CDR3 covers 15 residues. Germline V lookup: CDR1 SGHNT, CDR2 YYREEE (reference sequence). V shed 4 bases and J 2 bases; nucleotides not matched to a gene: 7. The CDR3 here is CASSRTQGSTDTQYF. The sequenced part of the CDR3 DNA is TGTGCCAGCAGCCGCACACAGGGGTCCACAGATACG. Full variable domain (outside the CDR3, taken from reference TRBV5-4 and TRBJ2-3): ETGVTQSPTHLIKTRGQQVTLRCSSQSGHNTVSWYQQALGQGPQFIFQYYREEENGRGNFPPRFSGLQFPNYSSELNVNALELDDSALYLCASSRTQGSTDTQYFGPGTRLTVL.

In this sample, this clone turned up a few times. The read falls 3 residues short of the CDR3 end, and the missing part is taken from the germline J gene. This chain links TRBV18 with TRBJ1-5; D may be TRBD1 (6 bases). Per the germline V gene, CDR1 is KGHSH and CDR2 is LQKENI. The CDR3 totals 15 residues. Trimming stripped 4 bases from V and 5 bases from J, with 15 bases between. The part of the CDR3 DNA that was read is TGTGCCAGCTCACGTAAAGAAGGGGGGGATCAGCCC. This gives the protein CASSRKEGGDQP. The full CDR3 protein reads CASSRKEGGDQPQHF.

This clone was seen a handful of times. The CDR3 end is not reached by the read, which stops 3 residues before it; the germline J gene fills it in. This rearrangement joins TRBV2 to TRBJ2-1; D gene uncertain. Germline CDR1 reads SNHLY; CDR2 reads FYNNEI. This CDR3 has 15 residues. Trimming took 3 bases from V and 2 from J, leaving 11 bases between them. The CDR3 bases that were read are TGTGCCAGCAGTGATCGGCAGGCCACCTACAATGAG. Its translation is CASSDRQATYNE. The complete CDR3 sequence is CASSDRQATYNEQFF.

As to this clone: The read gets to within 3 residues of the CDR3 end, and the germline J gene fills in the rest. The J gene is TRBJ2-7, the V gene TRBV20-1, with D possibly matching TRBD2 (6 bases). Trimming removed 0 bases at V and 6 bases at J, with 18 bases between. The CDR3 is 15 residues long. The germline V gene has CDR1 DFQATT and CDR2 SNEGSKA (reference sequence). CDR3 bases read: TGCAGTGCTAGAGATAGGGGCGGGGCACGCCGCGAG. The encoded protein is CSARDRGGARRE. The CDR3 in its entirety is CSARDRGGARREQYF.